The entry below gives a single T cell receptor (beta chain) sequence along with its context. V lost 5 bases to trimming and J lost 7 bases; unmatched junction nucleotides: 10. CDR1 and CDR2 from the germline V gene are SGHAT and FQNNGV. This CDR3 spans 16 amino acids. The source of the sample is a study of blood T cell repertoires in COVID-19. Study in general: Nucleic acid was either cDNA or gDNA, and it came from T cells, B-cell-depleted T cells, or PBMCs.

The authors' processing: Reference gene primers were amplified, and this amplification served to estimate nucleated cell counts. The data were produced by immunoSEQ multiplex PCR, yet TCRdb's version contains in-frame clones alone and is incomplete. The D gene and trimming were derived from the DNA, and the V and J assignments and clone size from that table. The repertoire holds about 58,000 clones, with more than 80% as singletons. The TCR originated in a man between 60 and 75 years old with COVID-19, enrolled during active disease. The sample was peripheral blood. The V gene is TRBV11-2, the J gene TRBJ1-6; TRBD1 agrees at 8 bases. The CDR3 DNA reads TGTGCCAGCAGCCCAAGACAGGGGACGGTAAATTCACCCCTCCACTTT. Translation: CASSPRQGTVNSPLHF.